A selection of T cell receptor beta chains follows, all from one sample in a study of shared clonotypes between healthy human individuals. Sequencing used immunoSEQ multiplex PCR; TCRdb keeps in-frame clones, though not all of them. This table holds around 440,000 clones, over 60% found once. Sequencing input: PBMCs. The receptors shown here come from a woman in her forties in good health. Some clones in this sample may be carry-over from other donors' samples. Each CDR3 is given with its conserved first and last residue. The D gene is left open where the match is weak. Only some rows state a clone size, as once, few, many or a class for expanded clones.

CASTRMSNQPQHF,TGTGCCAGCACAAGGATGAGCAATCAGCCCCAGCATTTT,NA,TRBJ1-5,NA,TRBV28
CASSRGRGDRYYEQYF,TGTGCCAGCAGTAGAGGTAGGGGGGACAGGTATTACGAGCAGTACTTC,few,TRBJ2-7,TRBD1,TRBV7-9
CASSALGGGGYTF,TGTGCCAGCAGCGCGTTGGGGGGAGGAGGCTACACCTTC,NA,TRBJ1-2,NA,TRBV7-8
CASSLRTVYEQYF,TGTGCCAGCAGTCTAAGGACAGTCTACGAGCAGTACTTC,NA,TRBJ2-7,NA,TRBV28
CASSFRLAGYEQYF,TGTGCCAGCAGTTTTCGACTAGCGGGATACGAGCAGTACTTC,NA,TRBJ2-7,TRBD2,TRBV28
CASSLTRGLGEQYF,TGTGCCAGCAGCTTAACCAGGGGGCTAGGCGAGCAGTACTTC,NA,TRBJ2-7,TRBD1,TRBV7-9
CASSPPGTGNEQYF,TGTGCCAGCTCACCTCCCGGGACAGGGAACGAGCAGTACTTC,NA,TRBJ2-7,TRBD1,TRBV18
CASSPRSRGFAYEQYF,TGCGCCAGCAGCCCAAGAAGCAGGGGTTTTGCCTACGAGCAGTACTTC,NA,TRBJ2-7,NA,TRBV4-1
CASRALAYNEQFF,TGTGCCAGTAGAGCCCTAGCGTACAATGAGCAGTTCTTC,NA,TRBJ2-1,NA,TRBV19
CASSPLRVAGVTNEQFF,TGTGCCAGCTCACCCCTCCGGGTAGCGGGAGTGACGAATGAGCAGTTCTTC,NA,TRBJ2-1,TRBD2,TRBV18
CASSTTGPRVGQPQHF,TGTGCCAGCAGCACTACAGGGCCTCGTGTGGGACAGCCCCAGCATTTT,few,TRBJ1-5,NA,TRBV7-2
CATSRGTSGSAKGQFF,TGTGCCACCAGCAGAGGGACTAGCGGGAGTGCCAAGGGGCAGTTCTTC,NA,TRBJ2-1,TRBD2,TRBV15
CASSSGTGGRDTQYF,TGCGCCAGCAGCTCCGGGACAGGGGGCCGGGATACGCAGTATTTT,NA,TRBJ2-3,TRBD1,TRBV5-1
CASSLDRGSNEQYF,TGCGCCAGCAGCTTGGACAGGGGGTCGAACGAGCAGTACTTC,once,TRBJ2-7,TRBD1,TRBV5-1
CSVDDRGSDTQYF,TGCAGCGTTGATGACAGGGGATCTGATACGCAGTATTTT,NA,TRBJ2-3,TRBD1,TRBV29-1
CASSLDQRNSYEQYF,TGTGCCAGCAGCTTAGATCAGCGGAACTCCTACGAGCAGTACTTC,few,TRBJ2-7,NA,TRBV7-2
CASSLRRQAYEQYF,TGTGCCAGCAGCTTGCGACGACAGGCCTACGAGCAGTACTTC,few,TRBJ2-7,NA,TRBV5-5
CASSIGLAGEQYF,TGTGCCAGCAGCATCGGACTAGCGGGCGAGCAGTACTTC,NA,TRBJ2-7,TRBD2,TRBV11-2
CASSQGQGWNQPQHF,TGTGCCAGCAGCCAAGGACAGGGGTGGAATCAGCCCCAGCATTTT,NA,TRBJ1-5,TRBD1,TRBV5-6
CASSQDWSGVYNEQFF,TGCGCCAGCAGCCAAGATTGGAGCGGGGTGTACAATGAGCAGTTCTTC,NA,TRBJ2-1,TRBD2,TRBV4-1
CAWKGVGKNIRYF,TGTGCCTGGAAAGGGGTGGGCAAAAACATTCGGTACTTC,NA,TRBJ2-4,NA,TRBV30